This T cell receptor (beta chain) was profiled in a study of control samples from healthy donors and cancer patients. Assay used: immunoSEQ multiplex PCR; TCRdb lists only in-frame clones, some missing. The data contain 400,000 to 450,000 clones, 80% to 95% of them singletons. V lost 8 bases and J 6 bases, leaving 11 bases between the germline ends. Looked up from germline, CDR1 is MNHEY and CDR2 is SVGAGI. The CDR3 length is 11 residues. The rearrangement links TRBV6-5 to TRBJ2-7; no clear D. This receptor was taken from a man in his forties with head and neck cancer. Input material: PBMCs. This CDR3 is CASYDNPEQYF. CDR3 DNA sequence: TGTGCCAGCTACGACAACCCCGAGCAGTACTTC.